The 25 T cell receptor beta chains given below trace back to one sample, sequenced in a study of blood T cell repertoires in COVID-19. TCRdb keeps only in-frame clones here, not all; method: immunoSEQ multiplex PCR. The repertoire holds hundreds of thousands of clones, about 90% seen once, with about 7% in the top ten. The material sequenced was peripheral blood. All receptors derive from a man between 60 and 75 years old who had recovered from COVID-19.

The chain recombines TRBV19 with TRBJ1-1; no firm D call. Germline-derived CDR1 and CDR2 are LNHDA and SQIVND (reference sequence). The germline V and J ends were trimmed by 1 base and 0 bases, with 12 bases remaining between them. The CDR3 has 16 residues. For the CDR3, the DNA is TGTGCCAGTAGTATAGGGGCACGTCAACTGAACACTGAAGCTTTCTTT. Protein product: CASSIGARQLNTEAFF.

The gene calls are TRBV19 and TRBJ2-1, with 12 bases identical to TRBD1. The CDR3 loop spans 15 amino acids. V trimming: 4 bases; J trimming: 6 bases; junction bases outside the gene matches: 4. The V gene's germline CDR1 is LNHDA and CDR2 SQIVND (reference sequence). CDR3 sequence reads: CASSRPGQGANEQFF. The CDR3 DNA reads as TGTGCCAGTAGTAGACCGGGACAGGGGGCCAATGAGCAGTTCTTC.

The chain has TRBV5-4 and TRBJ1-6; TRBD1 matches at 9 bases. The CDR3 spans 14 residues. Germline loops: CDR1 SGHNT, CDR2 YYREEE (reference sequence). V was pared by 4 bases and J by 9 bases, with 5 bases of the junction left unmatched. CDR3 sequence (DNA): TGTGCCAGCAGCGTTGGACAGGGGCGTTCACCCCTCCACTTT. It specifies CASSVGQGRSPLHF.

The V call is TRBV6-6, the J call TRBJ2-3; 12 bases agree with TRBD2. The V segment lost 4 bases and the J segment 1 base; nucleotides outside the gene matches: 3. Germline lookup yields CDR1 MNHNY and CDR2 SVGAGI (reference sequence). This CDR3 spans 16 amino acids. The CDR3 sequence is CASSSLAGGRTDTQYF. As DNA, the CDR3 is TGTGCCAGCAGTTCCCTAGCGGGGGGGCGCACAGATACGCAGTATTTT.

The chain couples TRBV2 to TRBJ1-6; D is unclear. The CDR3 totals 13 residues. In germline, CDR1 is SNHLY, CDR2 FYNNEI. The V end lost 6 bases, the J end lost 0 bases, and 3 bases lay between the germline ends. CDR3 in amino acids: CASSGSYNSPLHF. CDR3 nucleotides: TGTGCCAGCAGCGGCTCCTATAATTCACCCCTCCACTTT.

The chain couples TRBV15 to TRBJ2-7; tentatively, D is TRBD1 (6 bases). Germline CDR1 is LNHNV and CDR2 is YYDKDF (reference sequence). The CDR3 has 13 amino acids. V dropped 3 bases and J dropped 7 bases, with 13 bases sitting between them. This chain's CDR3 is CATSRIQGGEQYV. DNA for the CDR3: TGTGCCACCAGCAGGATACAGGGTGGAGAGCAGTACGTC.

V is TRBV19 and J is TRBJ2-3; 11 positions match TRBD2. Per germline, CDR1 LNHDA and CDR2 SQIVND (reference sequence). This CDR3 spans 17 amino acids. Trimming at V came to 0 bases and at J to 3 bases, leaving 5 bases not matched to a gene. DNA for the CDR3: TGTGCCAGTAGTATAGATCGCCCTAGCGGGGGGACAGATACGCAGTATTTT. Residues: CASSIDRPSGGTDTQYF.

The chain links TRBV5-8 to TRBJ2-6; 7 bases line up with TRBD1. The trim removed 2 bases at V and 0 bases at J, leaving 5 bases unmatched. CDR3 size: 17 residues. Looked up from germline, CDR1 is SGHTS and CDR2 is YDEGEE. In DNA, the CDR3 is TGTGCCAGCAGCTTAACGGGACAGCCCTCTGGGGCCAACGTCCTGACTTTC. Protein: CASSLTGQPSGANVLTF.

The table lists this clone with a count of one. The chain links TRBV27 to TRBJ2-2; D is possibly TRBD1 (5 bases). V was pared by 6 bases and J by 4 bases, with 15 bases between. Germline V CDR1 and CDR2: MNHEY, SMNVEV (reference sequence). This CDR3 contains 15 residues. CDR3 coding DNA: TGTGCCAGCAGCCCACACAGGCCCAGCACCGGGGAGCTGTTTTTT. The encoded protein is CASSPHRPSTGELFF.

This clone is a singleton in its sample. The chain combines TRBV11-2 with TRBJ2-7; D gene uncertain. Germline V gene lookup returns CDR1 SGHAT and CDR2 FQNNGV. Trimming took off 6 bases at V and 2 bases at J, with 5 bases between the two ends. CDR3 length: 11 amino acids. The CDR3 sequence is CASSSPYEQYF. The CDR3, as DNA: TGTGCCAGCAGTTCTCCCTACGAGCAGTACTTC.

This clone was picked up a small number of times. CDR3 nucleotides: TGTGCCAGCAGTAGACAGGGGGGGACCGGGGAGCTGTTTTTT. It yields the protein CASSRQGGTGELFF. The rearrangement joins TRBV6-5 to TRBJ2-2; TRBD1 matches at 9 bases. The CDR3 loop spans 14 amino acids. J lost 5 bases, V lost 5 bases, and 3 bases had no gene match. CDR1 and CDR2 (germline): MNHEY, SVGAGI.

This rearrangement joins TRBV24-1 to TRBJ2-1, with TRBD2 identical over 12 bases. CDR1 is KGHDR, CDR2 SFDVKD, per germline. The CDR3 totals 16 residues. V lost 4 bases, J lost 3 bases, and 3 bases stayed unmatched. DNA for the CDR3: TGTGCCACCAGTGACGGACTAGCGGGATTCTACAATGAGCAGTTCTTC. Its protein is CATSDGLAGFYNEQFF.

The V and J genes are TRBV9 and TRBJ2-7, with D possibly being TRBD1 (5 bases). Looked up from germline, CDR1 is SGDLS and CDR2 is YYNGEE. V was shortened by 4 bases and J by 5 bases, with 16 bases between the two germline ends. The CDR3 spans 14 residues. For the CDR3, the DNA is TGTGCCAGCAGCCCTCTGGGGCGGCAGAACGAGCAGTACTTC. Its protein product is CASSPLGRQNEQYF.

The V gene is TRBV7-2, the J gene TRBJ1-5, with D perhaps TRBD1 (5 bases). This CDR3 has 15 amino acids. Germline V gene sequence: CDR1 SGHTA, CDR2 FQGNSA. V lost 0 bases to trimming and J lost 2 bases, with 8 bases between them. CDR3 in DNA: TGTGCCAGCAGCTTAGCGGCCAGGGGCAATCAGCCCCAGCATTTT. This encodes CASSLAARGNQPQHF. The variable domain in full, completed from reference TRBV7-2 and TRBJ1-5, reads GAGVSQSPSNKVTEKGKDVELRCDPISGHTALYWYRQSLGQGLEFLIYFQGNSAPDKSGLPSDRFSAERTGGSVSTLTIQRTQQEDSAVYLCASSLAARGNQPQHFGDGTRLSIL.

The chain uses TRBV7-7 and TRBJ2-1; D possibly corresponds to TRBD2 (6 bases). Germline V gives CDR1 SSHAT, CDR2 FNYEAQ (reference sequence). There are 12 residues in the CDR3. The germline V and J ends were trimmed by 1 base and 10 bases, with 8 bases remaining between them. In nucleotides, the CDR3 is TGTGCCAGCAGCTTAGGACGGGGGGAGCAGTTCTTC. Translated, it gives CASSLGRGEQFF.

This chain joins TRBV2 and TRBJ2-1, with D possibly matching TRBD2 (5 bases). Germline CDR1 and CDR2: SNHLY and FYNNEI. This CDR3 is 16 amino acids long. Trimming took off 6 bases at V and 1 base at J, with 16 bases between the two ends. CDR3 nucleotides: TGTGCCAGCAGAATTGGAGGACTCATATCCTACAATGAGCAGTTCTTC. Amino acid sequence: CASRIGGLISYNEQFF.

This sequence joins TRBV30 and TRBJ1-2; 9 positions agree with TRBD1. J lost 4 bases, V lost 5 bases, and 5 bases had no gene match. Germline V lookup: CDR1 GTSNPN, CDR2 SVGIG (reference sequence). The CDR3 contains 13 residues. CDR3 coding DNA: TGTGCCTGGTCGGGACAGGGCCTCTATGGCTACACCTTC. This encodes CAWSGQGLYGYTF.

V is TRBV10-1 and J is TRBJ2-2; 7 bases map to TRBD2. V dropped 3 bases and J dropped 1; count of bases not matched to a gene: 2. The CDR3 sequence is 15 residues long. The germline V gene encodes CDR1 WNHNN and CDR2 SYGVQD (reference sequence). DNA for the CDR3: TGCGCCAGCAGTGATAGCGGGTGGAACACCGGGGAGCTGTTTTTT. Its protein product is CASSDSGWNTGELFF.

V gene TRBV7-9 combines with J gene TRBJ1-3; possibly TRBD1 for D (5 bases). The CDR3 runs 15 residues. Germline V gives CDR1 SEHNR, CDR2 FQNEAQ (reference sequence). V shed 5 bases and J shed 0 bases, with 11 bases lying between them. The CDR3 DNA reads TGTGCCAGCAGCGTAGACAGCCTCTCTGGAAACACCATATATTTT. Protein: CASSVDSLSGNTIYF.

The chain links TRBV5-6 to TRBJ1-6; 8 bases are a match to TRBD1. V lost 0 bases to trimming and J lost 8 bases; unmatched junction nucleotides: 10. Per germline, CDR1 SGHDT and CDR2 YYEEEE. CDR3 length equals 17 residues. The CDR3 DNA reads as TGTGCCAGCAGCTTGGGGGAGGGACAGGCTATCTATTCACCCCTCCACTTT. Residues: CASSLGEGQAIYSPLHF.

Notes on this clone: Other DNA variants within this sample encode the same CDR3. The chain couples TRBV18 to TRBJ2-3; 9 bases line up with TRBD1. V lost 3 bases, J lost 2 bases, and 3 bases stayed unmatched. The CDR3 runs 15 residues. Germline loops: CDR1 KGHSH, CDR2 LQKENI. The CDR3 bases are TGTGCCAGCTCACCGGGACAGGGAGCCACAGATACGCAGTATTTT. It codes for CASSPGQGATDTQYF.

The CDR3 sequence is CASRLGQNYGYTF. The CDR3 DNA sequence: TGTGCCAGCAGATTAGGACAGAACTATGGCTACACCTTC. The V and J genes are TRBV6-5 and TRBJ1-2; maybe TRBD1 (6 bases). CDR3 length equals 13 residues. Germline V CDR1 and CDR2: MNHEY, SVGAGI. Trimming left V 6 bases short and J 2 bases short, with 10 bases between.

The chain has TRBV6-5 and TRBJ2-1; 12 bases map to TRBD1. Losses at the gene ends were 7 bases for V and 5 bases for J; bases not matched to a gene: 6. Germline CDR1 and CDR2: MNHEY and SVGAGI. This CDR3 region has 15 residues. CDR3 nucleotide sequence: TGTGCCAGCAAGGGACAGGGGGCGGCCGACAATGAGCAGTTCTTC. Protein sequence: CASKGQGAADNEQFF.

This clone was counted at least ten times. The chain recombines TRBV3-1 (or the pseudogene TRBV3-2) with TRBJ2-5; D is undetermined. V lost 4 bases and J lost 0, with 6 bases in between. Germline lookup yields CDR1 LGHDT and CDR2 YNNKEL (reference sequence). There are 13 residues in the CDR3. For the CDR3, the DNA is TGTGCCAGCAGCCCCCCTTACCAAGAGACCCAGTACTTC. Translated, it gives CASSPPYQETQYF.

Only a few counts were recorded for this clone. The V call is TRBV6-5, the J call TRBJ1-1, with D perhaps matching TRBD1 (5 bases). CDR3 size: 14 residues. The V end was cut by 4 bases, the J end by 5 bases, with 14 bases between. Germline V gene sequence: CDR1 MNHEY, CDR2 SVGAGI. The CDR3 sequence is CASSSRLEGTEAFF. The CDR3 region has the DNA TGTGCCAGCAGTTCCCGCCTGGAGGGGACTGAAGCTTTCTTT.